This T cell receptor beta chain was sequenced during a study of T cells in Graves' hyperthyroidism and ophthalmopathy. The CDR3 runs 12 residues. V was clipped by 6 bases and J by 0 bases, with 9 bases between them. CDR1 is SQVTM and CDR2 is ANQGSEA in the germline V gene. RNA transcripts yielded amplified TCR beta CDR3 regions. Carried out on the TCR CDR3, a first-round RT-PCR used the HTBI primer set. Using its own MiXCR run on the multiplex PCR reads, TCRdb lists one record per CDR3 protein. The table lists 490,000 or so distinct CDR3 sequences, around a fifth of them singletons, with under 55% in the top ten.

The TCR was taken from a woman in her 70s with Graves' ophthalmopathy. The sample comprised blood. J is TRBJ2-7 and V is TRBV29-1; perhaps TRBD1 as D (6 bases). The CDR3 here is CSVLDSSYEQYF. The CDR3 DNA reads TGCAGCGTGCTGGACAGCTCCTACGAGCAGTACTTC.